This T cell receptor beta chain came from a study of blood T cell repertoires in COVID-19. The overall study: Acute and convalescent COVID-19 samples came from the United States, Italy and Spain. From T cells, B-cell-depleted T cells, or PBMCs came the material, which was cDNA or gDNA.

In the original analysis: Amplifying reference gene primers gave estimates of nucleated cell counts. Repertoires were generated with immunoSEQ multiplex PCR, while TCRdb's copy carries only in-frame clones and drops some. That table furnishes V, J and clone size, whereas the DNA furnished D and trimming. The profile shows 100,000 to 150,000 clones, 85% of them singletons. This CDR3 is 16 amino acids long. CDR1 SQVTM and CDR2 ANQGSEA come from the germline V gene. The ends were cut back, 1 base at V and 4 bases at J, with 20 bases in the middle. This TCR was recovered from a woman of 80 years or more with acute or convalescent COVID-19. The rearrangement uses TRBV29-1 and TRBJ2-7; TRBD1 might be the D (6 bases). The sequencing sample was made of peripheral blood. The CDR3, as DNA: TGCAGCGTTGAAGGGGGGCGGGCAGGGGATAGGTACGAGCAGTACTTC. The encoded protein is CSVEGGRAGDRYEQYF.